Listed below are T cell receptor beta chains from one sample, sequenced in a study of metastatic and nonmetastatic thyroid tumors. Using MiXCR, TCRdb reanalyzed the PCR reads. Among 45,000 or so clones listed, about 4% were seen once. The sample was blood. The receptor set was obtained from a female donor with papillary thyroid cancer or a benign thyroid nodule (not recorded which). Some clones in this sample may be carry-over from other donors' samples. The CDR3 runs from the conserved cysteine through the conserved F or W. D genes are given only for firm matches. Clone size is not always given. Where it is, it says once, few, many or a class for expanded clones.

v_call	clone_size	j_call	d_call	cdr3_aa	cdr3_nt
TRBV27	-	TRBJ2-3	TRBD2	CASSLRPGGLFTDTQYF	TGTGCCAGCAGTTTACGCCCGGGAGGACTTTTCACAGATACGCAGTATTTT
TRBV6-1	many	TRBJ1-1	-	CASSLSGGGEAFF	TGTGCCAGCAGTCTGAGTGGGGGAGGTGAAGCTTTCTTT
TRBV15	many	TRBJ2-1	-	CATSSQSGRVYNEQFF	TGTGCCACCAGCAGTCAGAGCGGTCGGGTCTACAATGAGCAGTTCTTC
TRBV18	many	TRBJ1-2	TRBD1	CASSRDRAGDGYTF	TGTGCCAGCTCTCGGGACAGGGCCGGGGATGGCTACACCTTC
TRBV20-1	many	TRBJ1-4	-	CSARDTTNEKLFF	TGCAGTGCTAGAGACACAACTAATGAAAAACTGTTTTTT
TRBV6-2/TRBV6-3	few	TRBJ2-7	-	CASSYPQNTYEQYF	TGTGCCAGCAGTTACCCCCAGAATACATACGAGCAGTACTTC
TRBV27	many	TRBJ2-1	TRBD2	CASRDGSGDYNEQFF	TGTGCCAGCAGGGACGGTAGCGGGGACTACAATGAGCAGTTCTTC
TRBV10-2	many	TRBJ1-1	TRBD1	CASTTDRGTEAFF	TGCGCCAGCACCACGGACAGGGGTACTGAAGCTTTCTTT
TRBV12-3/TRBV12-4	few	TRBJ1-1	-	CASSPERVITEAFF	TGTGCCAGCAGCCCGGAAAGGGTGATCACCGAAGCTTTCTTT
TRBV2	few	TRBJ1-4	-	CASSERTANEKLFF	TGTGCCAGCAGTGAGCGGACGGCTAATGAAAAACTGTTTTTT
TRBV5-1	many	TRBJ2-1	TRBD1	CASSSQTGGYEQFF	TGCGCCAGCAGCTCCCAGACAGGGGGCTATGAGCAGTTCTTC
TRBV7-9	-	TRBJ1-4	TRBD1	CASSLGQGGEKLFF	TGTGCCAGCAGCTTAGGACAGGGGGGGGAAAAACTGTTTTTT
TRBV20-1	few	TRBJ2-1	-	CSASLYSYNEQFF	TGCAGTGCTTCCCTATACTCCTACAATGAGCAGTTCTTC
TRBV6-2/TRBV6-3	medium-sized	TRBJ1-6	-	CASTRGGSGISPLHF	TGTGCCAGCACGCGAGGTGGAAGTGGGATTTCACCCCTCCACTTT
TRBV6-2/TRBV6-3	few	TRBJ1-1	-	CASSYSPGLGTEAFF	TGTGCCAGCAGTTACTCCCCAGGATTGGGAACTGAAGCTTTCTTT
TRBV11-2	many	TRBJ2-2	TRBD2	CASSFTSGRERELFF	TGTGCCAGCAGCTTTACGAGCGGGAGGGAGAGGGAGCTGTTTTTT
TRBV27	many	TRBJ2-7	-	CASSLSYPTYEQYF	TGTGCCAGCAGTTTATCCTACCCTACCTACGAGCAGTACTTC
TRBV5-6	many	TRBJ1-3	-	CASSGGLLSGNTIYF	TGTGCCAGCAGCGGCGGACTCCTCTCTGGAAACACCATATATTTT
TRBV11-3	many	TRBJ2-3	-	CASQIGPGIENTDTQYF	TGTGCCAGCCAGATCGGACCAGGGATCGAAAACACAGATACGCAGTATTTT
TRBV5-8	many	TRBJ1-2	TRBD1	CASSIRQGGGYTF	TGTGCCAGCAGCATAAGACAGGGCGGTGGCTACACCTTC
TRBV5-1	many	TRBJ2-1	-	CASSPGTYNEQFF	TGCGCCAGCAGCCCTGGAACTTACAATGAGCAGTTCTTC
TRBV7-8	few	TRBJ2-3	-	CASSSRRRGRTDTQYF	TGTGCCAGCAGCTCCCGTAGGCGGGGACGGACAGATACGCAGTATTTT
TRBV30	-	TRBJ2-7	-	CAWAGAYEQYF	TGTGCCTGGGCCGGGGCGTACGAGCAGTACTTC
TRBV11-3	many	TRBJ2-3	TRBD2	CASSRGLSSGRDTDTQYF	TGTGCCAGCAGCCGCGGACTCTCTAGCGGGAGAGACACAGATACGCAGTATTTT
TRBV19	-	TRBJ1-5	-	CASSMGRHQPQHF	TGTGCCAGTAGTATGGGCAGGCATCAGCCCCAGCATTTT
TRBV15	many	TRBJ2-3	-	CATSTRGASTDTQYF	TGTGCCACCAGCACTAGGGGGGCCAGCACAGATACGCAGTATTTT
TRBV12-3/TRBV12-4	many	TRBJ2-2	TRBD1	CASSYQTGGTGELFF	TGTGCCAGCAGTTACCAAACAGGGGGCACCGGGGAGCTGTTTTTT
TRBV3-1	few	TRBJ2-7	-	CASSQRRGGEQYF	TGTGCCAGCAGCCAACGCAGGGGCGGCGAGCAGTACTTC
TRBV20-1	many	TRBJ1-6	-	CSATPAQGRSYNSPLHF	TGCAGTGCTACCCCCGCACAGGGACGCTCCTATAATTCACCCCTCCACTTT
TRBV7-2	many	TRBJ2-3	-	CASSLVPEGADTQYF	TGTGCCAGCAGCTTAGTTCCAGAGGGCGCAGATACGCAGTATTTT
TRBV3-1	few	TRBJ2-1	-	CASSQMGTNEQFF	TGTGCCAGCAGCCAGATGGGAACAAATGAGCAGTTCTTC
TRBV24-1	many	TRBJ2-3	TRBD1	CATGQVQDTQYF	TGTGCCACTGGACAGGTTCAAGATACGCAGTATTTT
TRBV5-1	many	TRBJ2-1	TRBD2	CASSSSGVFYNEQFF	TGCGCCAGCAGCTCTAGCGGAGTTTTCTACAATGAGCAGTTCTTC
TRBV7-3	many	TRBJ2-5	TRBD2	CASSLTPTSLETQYF	TGTGCCAGCAGCTTAACCCCGACTAGCTTGGAGACCCAGTACTTC
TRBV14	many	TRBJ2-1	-	CASSQVNTDNEQFF	TGTGCCAGCAGCCAAGTTAATACCGACAATGAGCAGTTCTTC
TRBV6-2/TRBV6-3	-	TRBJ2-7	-	CATLEGLWYEQYF	TGTGCCACCTTGGAGGGCCTTTGGTACGAGCAGTACTTC
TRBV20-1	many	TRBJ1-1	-	CSATGGNTEAFF	TGCAGTGCTACTGGGGGGAACACTGAAGCTTTCTTT
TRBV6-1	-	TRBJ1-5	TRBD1	CASSQDRAYNQPQHF	TGTGCCAGCAGCCAAGACAGGGCCTACAATCAGCCCCAGCATTTT
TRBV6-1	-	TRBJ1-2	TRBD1	CASSYKGAGGYTF	TGTGCCAGCAGTTATAAGGGGGCGGGAGGCTACACCTTC
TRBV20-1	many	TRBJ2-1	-	CSARSYNEQFF	TGCAGTGCTAGAAGCTACAATGAGCAGTTCTTC
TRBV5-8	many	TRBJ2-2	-	CASSLWRDGGELFF	TGTGCCAGCAGCTTGTGGCGGGACGGCGGGGAGCTGTTTTTT
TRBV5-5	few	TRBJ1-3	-	CASSEVQGYPGNTVYF	TGTGCCAGCAGCGAAGTCCAGGGATATCCCGGAAACACCGTATATTTT
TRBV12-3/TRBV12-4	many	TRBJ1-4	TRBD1	CASSSTGATNEKLFF	TGTGCCAGCAGCTCTACAGGGGCAACTAATGAAAAACTGTTTTTT
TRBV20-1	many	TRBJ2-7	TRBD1	CSAQTGLMTDEQYF	TGCAGTGCTCAGACAGGGTTAATGACTGACGAGCAGTACTTC
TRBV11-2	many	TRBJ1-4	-	CASSPGGAATNEKLFF	TGTGCCAGCAGCCCCGGAGGGGCTGCAACTAATGAAAAACTGTTTTTT
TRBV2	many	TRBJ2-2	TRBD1	CASSPRTGNTGELFF	TGTGCCAGCAGTCCTCGGACAGGGAACACCGGGGAGCTGTTTTTT
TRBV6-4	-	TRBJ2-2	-	CASTQGTGEPLF	TGTGCCAGCACACAGGGCACCGGGGAGCCGTTGTTT
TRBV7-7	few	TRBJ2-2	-	CASSPLGTPGAGELFF	TGTGCCAGCAGCCCTCTCGGGACGCCGGGCGCCGGGGAGCTGTTTTTT
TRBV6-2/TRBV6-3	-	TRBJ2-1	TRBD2	CASSQGRGVDEQFF	TGTGCCAGCAGTCAAGGGAGGGGAGTCGATGAGCAGTTCTTC
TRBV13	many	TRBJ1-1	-	CASSLGQGRNTEAFF	TGTGCCAGCAGCTTAGGCCAGGGGAGGAACACTGAAGCTTTCTTT
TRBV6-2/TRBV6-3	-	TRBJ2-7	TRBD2	CASSSSGSDDEQYF	TGTGCCAGCAGTTCAAGCGGGAGTGACGACGAGCAGTACTTC
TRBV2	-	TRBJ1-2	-	CASSERVGGYTF	TGTGCCAGCAGTGAACGAGTAGGAGGCTACACCTTC
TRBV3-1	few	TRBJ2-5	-	CASSQGTGMGETQYF	TGTGCCAGCAGCCAAGGGACGGGGATGGGAGAGACCCAGTACTTC
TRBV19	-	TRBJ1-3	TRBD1	CASTLGQAGNTIYF	TGTGCCAGCACTCTGGGACAGGCTGGAAACACCATATATTTT